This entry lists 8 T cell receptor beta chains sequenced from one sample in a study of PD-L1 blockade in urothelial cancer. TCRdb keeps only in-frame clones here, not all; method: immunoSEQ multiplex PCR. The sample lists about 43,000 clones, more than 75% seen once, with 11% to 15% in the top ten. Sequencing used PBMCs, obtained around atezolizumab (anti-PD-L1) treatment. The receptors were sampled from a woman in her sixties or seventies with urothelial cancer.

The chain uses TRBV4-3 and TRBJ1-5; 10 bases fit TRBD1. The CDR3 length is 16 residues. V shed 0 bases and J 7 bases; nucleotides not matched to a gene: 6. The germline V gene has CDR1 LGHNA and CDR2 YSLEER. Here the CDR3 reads CASSQDRGTGEQPQHF. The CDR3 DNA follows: TGCGCCAGCAGCCAAGATCGGGGGACAGGGGAGCAGCCCCAGCATTTT.

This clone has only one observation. The CDR3 is CASSKRTGGNYGYTF. Written as DNA, the CDR3 is TGTGCCAGTAGTAAGAGGACAGGGGGTAACTATGGCTACACCTTC. The chain joins TRBV19 to TRBJ1-2; 10 positions agree with TRBD1. Losses at the gene ends were 4 bases for V and 1 base for J; bases not matched to a gene: 3. The CDR3 runs to 15 residues. Per the germline V gene, CDR1 is LNHDA and CDR2 is SQIVND (reference sequence).

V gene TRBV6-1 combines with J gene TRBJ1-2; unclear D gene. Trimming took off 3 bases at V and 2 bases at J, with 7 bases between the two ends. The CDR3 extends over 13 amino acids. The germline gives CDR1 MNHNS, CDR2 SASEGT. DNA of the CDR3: TGTGCCAGCAGTGAGGGAGGCAACTATGGCTACACCTTC. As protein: CASSEGGNYGYTF.

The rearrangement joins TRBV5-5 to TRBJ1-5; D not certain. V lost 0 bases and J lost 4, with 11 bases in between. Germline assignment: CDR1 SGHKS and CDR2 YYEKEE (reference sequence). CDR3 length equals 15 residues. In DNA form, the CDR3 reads TGTGCCAGCAGCTTGGCCAGTCCCCCAAATCAGCCCCAGCATTTT. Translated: CASSLASPPNQPQHF.

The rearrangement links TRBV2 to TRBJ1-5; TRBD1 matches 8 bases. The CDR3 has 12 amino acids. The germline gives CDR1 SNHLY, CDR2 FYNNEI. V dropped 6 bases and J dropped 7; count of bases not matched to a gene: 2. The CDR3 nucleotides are TGTGCCAGCAGGACAGGGGACCAGCCCCAGCATTTT. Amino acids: CASRTGDQPQHF. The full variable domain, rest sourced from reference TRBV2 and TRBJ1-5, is EPEVTQTPSHQVTQMGQEVILRCVPISNHLYFYWYRQILGQKVEFLVSFYNNEISEKSEIFDDQFSVERPDGSNFTLKIRSTKLEDSAMYFCASRTGDQPQHFGDGTRLSIL.

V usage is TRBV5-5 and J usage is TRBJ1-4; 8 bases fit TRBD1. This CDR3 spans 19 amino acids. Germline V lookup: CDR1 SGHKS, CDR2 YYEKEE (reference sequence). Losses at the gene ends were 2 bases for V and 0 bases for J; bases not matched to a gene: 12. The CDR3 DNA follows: TGTGCCAGCAGCTTATCACGACAGGGGCGCCTAGCAACTAATGAAAAACTGTTTTTT. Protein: CASSLSRQGRLATNEKLFF.

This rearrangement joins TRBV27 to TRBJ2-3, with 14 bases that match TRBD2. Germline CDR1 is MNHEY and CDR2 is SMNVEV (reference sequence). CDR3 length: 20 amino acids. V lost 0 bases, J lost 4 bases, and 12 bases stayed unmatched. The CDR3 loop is CASSLSRLAGGPTPADTQYF. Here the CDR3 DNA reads TGTGCCAGCAGTTTATCGAGACTAGCGGGAGGGCCGACCCCCGCAGATACGCAGTATTTT.

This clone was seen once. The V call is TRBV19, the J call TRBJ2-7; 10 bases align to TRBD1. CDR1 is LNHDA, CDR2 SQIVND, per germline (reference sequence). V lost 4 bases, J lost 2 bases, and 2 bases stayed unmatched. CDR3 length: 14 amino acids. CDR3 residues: CASSTGTGAYEQYF. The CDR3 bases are TGTGCCAGTAGTACCGGGACAGGGGCCTACGAGCAGTACTTC.